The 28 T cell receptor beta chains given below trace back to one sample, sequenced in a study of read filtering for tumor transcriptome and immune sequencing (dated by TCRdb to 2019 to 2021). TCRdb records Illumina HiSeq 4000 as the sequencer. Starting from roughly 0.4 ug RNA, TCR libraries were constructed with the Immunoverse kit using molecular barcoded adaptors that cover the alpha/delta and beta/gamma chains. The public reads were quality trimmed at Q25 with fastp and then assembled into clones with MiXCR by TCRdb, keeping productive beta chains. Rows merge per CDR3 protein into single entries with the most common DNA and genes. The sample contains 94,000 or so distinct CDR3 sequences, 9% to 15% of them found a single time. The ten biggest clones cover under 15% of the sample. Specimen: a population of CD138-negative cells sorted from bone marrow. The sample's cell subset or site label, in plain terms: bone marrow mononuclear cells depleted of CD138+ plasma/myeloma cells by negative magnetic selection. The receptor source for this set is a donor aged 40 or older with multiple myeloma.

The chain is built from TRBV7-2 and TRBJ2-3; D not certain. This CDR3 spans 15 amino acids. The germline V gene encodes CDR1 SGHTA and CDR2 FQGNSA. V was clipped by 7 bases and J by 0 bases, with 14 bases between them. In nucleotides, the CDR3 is TGTGCCAGCAACACGGCGGCCACCAGCACAGATACGCAGTATTTT. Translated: CASNTAATSTDTQYF.

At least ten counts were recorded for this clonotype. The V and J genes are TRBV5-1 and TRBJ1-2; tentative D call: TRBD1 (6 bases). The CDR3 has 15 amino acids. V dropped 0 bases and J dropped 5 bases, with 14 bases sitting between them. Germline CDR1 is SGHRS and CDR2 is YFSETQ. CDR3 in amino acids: CASSLAPGVLYGYTF. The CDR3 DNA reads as TGCGCCAGCAGCTTGGCCCCAGGGGTCCTATATGGCTACACCTTC. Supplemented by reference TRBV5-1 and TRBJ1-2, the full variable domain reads KAGVTQTPRYLIKTRGQQVTLSCSPISGHRSVSWYQQTPGQGLQFLFEYFSETQRNKGNFPGRFSGRQFSNSRSEMNVSTLELGDSALYLCASSLAPGVLYGYTFGSGTRLTVV.

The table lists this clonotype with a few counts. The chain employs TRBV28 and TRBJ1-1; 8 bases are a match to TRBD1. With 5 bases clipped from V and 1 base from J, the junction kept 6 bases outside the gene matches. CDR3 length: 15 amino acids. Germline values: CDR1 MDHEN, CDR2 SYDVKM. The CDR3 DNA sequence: TGTGCCAGCAGTGCTGCAACAGGGGGGAACACTGAAGCTTTCTTT. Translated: CASSAATGGNTEAFF.

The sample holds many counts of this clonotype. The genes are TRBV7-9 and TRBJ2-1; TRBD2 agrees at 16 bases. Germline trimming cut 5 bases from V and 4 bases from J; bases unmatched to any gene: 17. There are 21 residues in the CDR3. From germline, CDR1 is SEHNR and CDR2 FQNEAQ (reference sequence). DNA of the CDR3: TGTGCCAGCAGCCGACTAACCGGGACTAGCGGGAGGGTAGGGAGTTACAATGAGCAGTTCTTC. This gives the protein CASSRLTGTSGRVGSYNEQFF.

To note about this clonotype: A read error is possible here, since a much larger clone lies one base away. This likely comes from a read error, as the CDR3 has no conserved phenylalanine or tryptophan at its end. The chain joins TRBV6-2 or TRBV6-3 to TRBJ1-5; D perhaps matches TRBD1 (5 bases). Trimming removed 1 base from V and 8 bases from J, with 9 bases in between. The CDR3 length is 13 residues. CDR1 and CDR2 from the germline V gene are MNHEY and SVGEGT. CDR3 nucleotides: TGTGCCAGCAGTTACTACGGGGGAGAGCCCCAGCATCTT. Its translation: CASSYYGGEPQHL.

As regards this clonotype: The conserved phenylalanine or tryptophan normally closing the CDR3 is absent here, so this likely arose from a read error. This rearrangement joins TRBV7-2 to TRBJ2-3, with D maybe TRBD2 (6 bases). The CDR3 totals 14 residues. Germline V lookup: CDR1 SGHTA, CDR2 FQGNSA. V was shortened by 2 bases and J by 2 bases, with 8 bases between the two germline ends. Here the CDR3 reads CASSLPSATDTQYL. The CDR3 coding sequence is TGTGCCAGCAGCTTACCTAGCGCCACAGATACGCAGTATTTA.

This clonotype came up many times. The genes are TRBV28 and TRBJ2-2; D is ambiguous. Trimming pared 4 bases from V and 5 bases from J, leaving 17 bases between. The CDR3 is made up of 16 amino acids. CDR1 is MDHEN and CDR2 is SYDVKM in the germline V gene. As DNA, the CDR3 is TGTGCCAGCAGTTATTCCTCTTGGCAAATAACCGGGGAGCTGTTTTTT. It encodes CASSYSSWQITGELFF.

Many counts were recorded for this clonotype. The CDR3 bases are TGCGCCAGCAGCTGGAGAGGACAGGGAGAGGAAAAACTGTTTTTT. This gives the protein CASSWRGQGEEKLFF. The chain links TRBV5-1 to TRBJ1-4; 8 bases map to TRBD1. V was clipped by 3 bases and J by 8 bases; unmatched bases: 9. Per the germline V gene, CDR1 is SGHRS and CDR2 is YFSETQ. The CDR3 sequence is 15 residues long.

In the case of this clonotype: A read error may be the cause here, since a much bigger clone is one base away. DNA of the CDR3: TGTGCCAGCGCCCTTGGGACTAGCGGGACAGATACGCAGTATTTT. Amino acid sequence: CASALGTSGTDTQYF. This chain connects TRBV28 to TRBJ2-3; 12 bases are a match to TRBD2. Germline V gene sequence: CDR1 MDHEN, CDR2 SYDVKM. The junction had 6 bases not matched to a gene; V was cut back by 8 bases and J by 3 bases. This CDR3 comprises 15 residues.

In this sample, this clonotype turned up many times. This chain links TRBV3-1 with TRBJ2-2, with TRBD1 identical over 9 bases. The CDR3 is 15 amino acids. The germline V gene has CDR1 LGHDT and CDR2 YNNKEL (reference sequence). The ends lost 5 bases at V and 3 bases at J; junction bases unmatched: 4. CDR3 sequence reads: CASSTWDRDTGELFF. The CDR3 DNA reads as TGTGCCAGCAGCACCTGGGACAGGGACACCGGGGAGCTGTTTTTT.

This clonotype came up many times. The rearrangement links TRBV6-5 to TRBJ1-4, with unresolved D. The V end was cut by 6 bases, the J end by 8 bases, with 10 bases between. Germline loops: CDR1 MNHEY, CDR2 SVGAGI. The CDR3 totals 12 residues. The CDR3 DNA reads TGTGCCAGCAGCCCCGCCGGCGAAAAACTGTTTTTT. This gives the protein CASSPAGEKLFF.

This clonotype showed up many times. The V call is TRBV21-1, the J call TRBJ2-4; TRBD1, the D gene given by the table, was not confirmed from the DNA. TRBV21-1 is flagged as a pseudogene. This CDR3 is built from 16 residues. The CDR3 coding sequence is TGTGCCAGCATTACACACAGGGGGTCGGGCAAAAACATTCAGTACTTC. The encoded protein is CASITHRGSGKNIQYF.

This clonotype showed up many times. CDR3 loop: CASNQGRELDEQFF. CDR3 nucleotides: TGTGCCAGCAACCAGGGGCGGGAGCTCGATGAGCAGTTCTTC. This rearrangement joins TRBV3-1 to TRBJ2-1, with TRBD2 as a possible D gene (7 bases). Between the trimmed V and J ends, which lost 7 bases and 8 bases, there was a span of 18 bases. This CDR3 contains 14 residues. Germline V gene data show CDR1 as LGHDT and CDR2 as YNNKEL (reference sequence).

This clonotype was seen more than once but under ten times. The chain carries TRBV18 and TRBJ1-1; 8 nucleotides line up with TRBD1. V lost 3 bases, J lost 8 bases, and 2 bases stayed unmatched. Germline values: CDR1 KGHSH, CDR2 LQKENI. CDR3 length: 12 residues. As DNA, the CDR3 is TGTGCCAGCTCACCCAGGACAGGGGAAGCTTTCTTT. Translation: CASSPRTGEAFF.

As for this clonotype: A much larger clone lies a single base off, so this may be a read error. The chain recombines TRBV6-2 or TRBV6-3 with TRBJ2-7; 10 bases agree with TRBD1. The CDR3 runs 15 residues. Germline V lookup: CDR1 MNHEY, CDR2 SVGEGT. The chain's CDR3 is CAGSDQTGGKYEQYF. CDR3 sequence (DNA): TGTGCCGGCAGTGACCAGACAGGGGGCAAGTACGAGCAGTACTTC.

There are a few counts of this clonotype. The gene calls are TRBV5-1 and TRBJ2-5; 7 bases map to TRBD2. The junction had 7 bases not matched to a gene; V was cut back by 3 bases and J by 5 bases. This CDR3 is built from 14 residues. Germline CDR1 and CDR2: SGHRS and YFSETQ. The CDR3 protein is CASSWAGAGETQYF. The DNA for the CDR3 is TGCGCCAGCAGCTGGGCGGGAGCTGGGGAGACCCAGTACTTC.

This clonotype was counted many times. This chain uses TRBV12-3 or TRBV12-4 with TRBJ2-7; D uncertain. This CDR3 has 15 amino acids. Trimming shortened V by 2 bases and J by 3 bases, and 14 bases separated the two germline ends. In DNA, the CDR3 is TGTGCCAGCAGTTTACGGTCAGGCCCGGGCTACGAGCAGTACTTC. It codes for CASSLRSGPGYEQYF.

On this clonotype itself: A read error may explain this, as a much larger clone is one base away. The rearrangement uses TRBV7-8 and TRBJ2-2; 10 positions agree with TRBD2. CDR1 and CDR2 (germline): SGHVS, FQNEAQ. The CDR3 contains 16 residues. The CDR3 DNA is TGTGCCAGCAGCTTAACACTAGCGGGGAACACCGGGGATCTGTTTTTT. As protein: CASSLTLAGNTGDLFF.

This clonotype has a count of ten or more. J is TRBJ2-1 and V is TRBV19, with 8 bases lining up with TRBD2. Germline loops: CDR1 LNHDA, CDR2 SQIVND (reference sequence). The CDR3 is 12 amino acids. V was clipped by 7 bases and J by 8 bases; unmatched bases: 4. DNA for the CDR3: TGTGCCAGTATGGGGCGGGAGGATGAGCAGTTCTTC. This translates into CASMGREDEQFF.

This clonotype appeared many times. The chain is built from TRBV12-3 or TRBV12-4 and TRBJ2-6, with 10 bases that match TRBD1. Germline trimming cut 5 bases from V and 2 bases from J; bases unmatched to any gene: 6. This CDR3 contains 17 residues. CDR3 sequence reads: CASSPRQGAAGANVLTF. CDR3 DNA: TGTGCCAGCAGTCCCCGACAGGGGGCTGCTGGGGCCAACGTCCTGACTTTC.

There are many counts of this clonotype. CDR3 DNA sequence: TGTGCCGGCGGGACAGGGCTGGAGACCCAGTACTTC. This sequence encodes CAGGTGLETQYF. The genes are TRBV6-1 and TRBJ2-5, with 9 nucleotides matching TRBD1. The CDR3 totals 12 residues. Germline values: CDR1 MNHNS, CDR2 SASEGT. J gave up 5 bases and V 11 bases, and 6 bases lay outside the gene matches.

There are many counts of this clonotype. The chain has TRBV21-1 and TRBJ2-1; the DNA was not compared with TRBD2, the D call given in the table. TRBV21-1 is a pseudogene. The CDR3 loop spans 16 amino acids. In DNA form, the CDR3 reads TGTGCCAGCAGCAAAGGAGGTAGCGGAGTCTACAATGAGCAGTTCTTC. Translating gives CASSKGGSGVYNEQFF.

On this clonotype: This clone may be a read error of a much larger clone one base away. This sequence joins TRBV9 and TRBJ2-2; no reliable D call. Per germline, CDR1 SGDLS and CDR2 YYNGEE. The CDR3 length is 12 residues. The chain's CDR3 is CTSSVGVGELFF. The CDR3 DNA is TGTACCAGCAGCGTTGGGGTCGGGGAGCTGTTTTTT.

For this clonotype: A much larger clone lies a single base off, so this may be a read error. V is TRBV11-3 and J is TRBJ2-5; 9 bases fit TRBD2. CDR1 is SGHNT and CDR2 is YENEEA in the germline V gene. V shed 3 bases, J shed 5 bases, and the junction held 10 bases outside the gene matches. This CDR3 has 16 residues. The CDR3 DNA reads TGTGCCAGCAGCTTGATGGGTAGCGGGAGATTTGAGACCCAGTACTTC. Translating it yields CASSLMGSGRFETQYF.

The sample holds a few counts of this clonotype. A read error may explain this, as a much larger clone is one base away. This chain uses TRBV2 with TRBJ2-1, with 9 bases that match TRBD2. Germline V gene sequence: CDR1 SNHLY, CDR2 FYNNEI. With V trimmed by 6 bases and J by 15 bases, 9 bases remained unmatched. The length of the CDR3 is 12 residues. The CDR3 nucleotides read TGTGCCAGCAGATTTAGCGGGAGTAGACCGTTCTTC. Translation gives CASRFSGSRPFF.

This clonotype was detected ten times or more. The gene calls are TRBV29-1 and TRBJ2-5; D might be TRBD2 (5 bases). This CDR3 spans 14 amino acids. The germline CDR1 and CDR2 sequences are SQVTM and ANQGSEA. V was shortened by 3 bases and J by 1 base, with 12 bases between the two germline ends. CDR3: CSVDLVEGQETQYF. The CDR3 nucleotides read TGCAGCGTTGACCTAGTAGAGGGCCAAGAGACCCAGTACTTC.

The CDR3 loop is CSGVSGTGRTGELFF. The CDR3 nucleotides are TGCAGCGGTGTCTCCGGGACAGGGCGTACCGGGGAGCTGTTTTTT. The V gene is TRBV29-1, the J gene TRBJ2-2; 9 bases fit TRBD1. The trim removed 7 bases at V and 5 bases at J, leaving 11 bases unmatched. Germline assignment: CDR1 SQVTM and CDR2 ANQGSEA. The CDR3 is 15 residues long.

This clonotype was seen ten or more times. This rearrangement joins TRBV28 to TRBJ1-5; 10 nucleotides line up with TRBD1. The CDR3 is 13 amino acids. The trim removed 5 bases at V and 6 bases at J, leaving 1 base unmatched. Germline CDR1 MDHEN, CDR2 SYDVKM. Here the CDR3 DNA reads TGTGCCAGCAGTAGGACAGGGGGTCAGCCCCAGCATTTT. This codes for CASSRTGGQPQHF.